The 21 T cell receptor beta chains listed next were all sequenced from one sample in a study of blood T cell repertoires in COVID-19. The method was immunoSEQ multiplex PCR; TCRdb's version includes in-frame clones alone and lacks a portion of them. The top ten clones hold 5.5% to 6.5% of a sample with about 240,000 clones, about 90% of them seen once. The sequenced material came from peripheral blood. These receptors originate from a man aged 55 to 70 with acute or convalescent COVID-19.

CDR3 nucleotides: TGTGCCAGCAGTACGGTAGCCAGGGGGACTGAAGCTTTCTTT. Translating gives CASSTVARGTEAFF. The chain recombines TRBV6-5 with TRBJ1-1; 7 positions agree with TRBD1. V dropped 5 bases and J dropped 5; count of bases not matched to a gene: 8. The germline V gene has CDR1 MNHEY and CDR2 SVGAGI. The CDR3 has 14 amino acids.

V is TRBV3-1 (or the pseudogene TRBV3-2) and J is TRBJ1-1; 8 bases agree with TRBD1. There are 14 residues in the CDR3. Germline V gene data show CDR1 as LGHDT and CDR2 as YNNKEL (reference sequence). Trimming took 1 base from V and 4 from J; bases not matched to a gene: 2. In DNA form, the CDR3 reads TGTGCCAGCAGCCAAGGACAGGGGACCACTGAAGCTTTCTTT. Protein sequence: CASSQGQGTTEAFF.

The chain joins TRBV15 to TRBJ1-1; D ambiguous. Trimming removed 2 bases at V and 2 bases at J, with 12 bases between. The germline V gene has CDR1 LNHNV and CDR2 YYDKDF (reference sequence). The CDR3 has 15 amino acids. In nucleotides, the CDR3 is TGTGCCACCAGCAGAACCATACAGACAAACACTGAAGCTTTCTTT. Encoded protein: CATSRTIQTNTEAFF. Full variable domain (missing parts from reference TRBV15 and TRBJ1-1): DAMVIQNPRYQVTQFGKPVTLSCSQTLNHNVMYWYQQKSSQAPKLLFHYYDKDFNNEADTPDNFQSRRPNTSFCFLDIRSPGLGDTAMYLCATSRTIQTNTEAFFGQGTRLTVV.

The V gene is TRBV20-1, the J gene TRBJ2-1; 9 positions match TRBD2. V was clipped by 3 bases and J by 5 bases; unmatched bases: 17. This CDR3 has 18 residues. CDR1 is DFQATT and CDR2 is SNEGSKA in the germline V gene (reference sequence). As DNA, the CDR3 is TGCAGTGCTAGTGGGGCGGGAGGGCCGTTCCCACCACACAATGAGCAGTTCTTC. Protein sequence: CSASGAGGPFPPHNEQFF.

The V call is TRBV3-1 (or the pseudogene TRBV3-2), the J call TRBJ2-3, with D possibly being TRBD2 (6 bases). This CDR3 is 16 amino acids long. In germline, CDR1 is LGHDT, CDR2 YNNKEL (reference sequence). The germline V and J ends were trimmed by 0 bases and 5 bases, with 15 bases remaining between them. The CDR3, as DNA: TGTGCCAGCAGCCAAGATCGAGGGACTTACGAAGATACGCAGTATTTT. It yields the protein CASSQDRGTYEDTQYF.

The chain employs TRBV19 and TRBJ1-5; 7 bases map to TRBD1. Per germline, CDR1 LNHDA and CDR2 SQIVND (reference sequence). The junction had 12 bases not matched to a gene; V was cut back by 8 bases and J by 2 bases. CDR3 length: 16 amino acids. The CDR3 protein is CASLQGSLLGNQPQHF. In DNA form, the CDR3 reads TGTGCCAGTCTACAGGGGAGCTTATTGGGCAATCAGCCCCAGCATTTT. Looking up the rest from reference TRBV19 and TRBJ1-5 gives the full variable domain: DGGITQSPKYLFRKEGQNVTLSCEQNLNHDAMYWYRQDPGQGLRLIYYSQIVNDFQKGDIAEGYSVSREKKESFPLTVTSAQKNPTAFYLCASLQGSLLGNQPQHFGDGTRLSIL.

This chain's CDR3 is CASSATSGRAPLEQYF. The CDR3 region has the DNA TGTGCCAGCAGTGCTACTAGCGGGAGGGCCCCACTCGAGCAGTACTTC. The chain combines TRBV6-1 with TRBJ2-7; 13 bases line up with TRBD2. The V segment lost 4 bases and the J segment 6 bases; nucleotides outside the gene matches: 9. Germline-derived CDR1 and CDR2 are MNHNS and SASEGT. The CDR3 consists of 16 residues.

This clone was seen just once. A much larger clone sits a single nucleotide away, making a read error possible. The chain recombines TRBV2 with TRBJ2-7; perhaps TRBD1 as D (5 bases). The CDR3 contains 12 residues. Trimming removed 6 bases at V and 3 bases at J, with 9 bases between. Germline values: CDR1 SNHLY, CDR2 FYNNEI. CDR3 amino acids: CASSLDSYEQYF. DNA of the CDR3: TGTGCCAGCAGCCTCGACAGCTACGAGCAGTACTTC.

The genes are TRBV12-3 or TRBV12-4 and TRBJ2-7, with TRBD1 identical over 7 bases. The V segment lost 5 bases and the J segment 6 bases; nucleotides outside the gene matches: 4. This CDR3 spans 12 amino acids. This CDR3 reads CASSRQGTEQYF. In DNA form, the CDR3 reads TGTGCCAGCAGTAGACAGGGTACCGAGCAGTACTTC.

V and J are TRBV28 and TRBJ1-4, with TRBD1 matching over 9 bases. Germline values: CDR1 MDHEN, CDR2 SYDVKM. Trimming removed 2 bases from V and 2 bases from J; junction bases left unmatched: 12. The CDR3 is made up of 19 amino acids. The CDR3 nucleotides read TGTGCCAGCAGTTTACCGGGACAGGGACTTGGAGGGACTAATGAAAAACTGTTTTTT. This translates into CASSLPGQGLGGTNEKLFF.

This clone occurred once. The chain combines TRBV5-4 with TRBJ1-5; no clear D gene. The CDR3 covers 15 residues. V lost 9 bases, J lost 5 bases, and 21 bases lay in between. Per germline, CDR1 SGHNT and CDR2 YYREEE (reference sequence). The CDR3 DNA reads TGTGCCACTAAAGATGGGCCGCTGCGGGATCAGCCCCAGCATTTT. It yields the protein CATKDGPLRDQPQHF.

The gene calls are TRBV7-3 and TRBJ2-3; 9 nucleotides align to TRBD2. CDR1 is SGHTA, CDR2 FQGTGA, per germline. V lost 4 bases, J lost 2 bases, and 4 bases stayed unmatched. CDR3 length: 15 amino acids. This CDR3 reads CASSSGLADTDTQYF. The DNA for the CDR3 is TGTGCCAGCAGCTCGGGACTAGCAGACACAGATACGCAGTATTTT.

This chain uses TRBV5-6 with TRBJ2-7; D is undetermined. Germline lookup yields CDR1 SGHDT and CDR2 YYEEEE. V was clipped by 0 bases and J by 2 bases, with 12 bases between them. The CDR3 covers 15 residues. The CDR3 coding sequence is TGTGCCAGCAGCTTGGGGCCGAAGGAGACCTACGAGCAGTACTTC. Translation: CASSLGPKETYEQYF.

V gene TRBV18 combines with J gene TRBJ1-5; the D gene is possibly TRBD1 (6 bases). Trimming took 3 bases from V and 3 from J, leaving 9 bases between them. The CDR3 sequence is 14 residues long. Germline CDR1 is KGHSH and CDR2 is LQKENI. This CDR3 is CASSPRTDNQPQHF. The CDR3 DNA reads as TGTGCCAGCTCACCTCGGACAGACAATCAGCCCCAGCATTTT.

The DNA of the CDR3 is TGCGCCAGCAGCCATGGACGACAGGCCTCCTACGAGCAGTACTTC. Amino acids: CASSHGRQASYEQYF. The chain employs TRBV4-3 and TRBJ2-7; a possible D gene is TRBD1 (6 bases). V dropped 3 bases and J dropped 0 bases, with 12 bases sitting between them. The CDR3 runs to 15 residues. Germline CDR1 is LGHNA and CDR2 is YSLEER.

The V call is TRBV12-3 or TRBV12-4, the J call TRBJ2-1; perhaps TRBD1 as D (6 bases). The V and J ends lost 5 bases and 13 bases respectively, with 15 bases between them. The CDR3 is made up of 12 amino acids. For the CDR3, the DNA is TGTGCCAGCAGTAGTACTAGGGGGATTCAGTTCTTC. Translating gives CASSSTRGIQFF.

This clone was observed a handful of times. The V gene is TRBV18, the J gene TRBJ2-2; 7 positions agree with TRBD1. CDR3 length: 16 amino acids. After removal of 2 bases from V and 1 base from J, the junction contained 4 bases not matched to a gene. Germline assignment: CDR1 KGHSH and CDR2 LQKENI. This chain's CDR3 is CASSPTGTENTGELFF. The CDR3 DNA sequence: TGTGCCAGCTCACCAACCGGGACAGAGAACACCGGGGAGCTGTTTTTT.

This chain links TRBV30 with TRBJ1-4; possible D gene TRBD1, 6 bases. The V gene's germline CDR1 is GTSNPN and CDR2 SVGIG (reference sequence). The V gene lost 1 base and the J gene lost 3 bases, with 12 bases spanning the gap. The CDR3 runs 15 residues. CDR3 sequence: CAWSGWGQANEKLFF. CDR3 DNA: TGTGCCTGGAGTGGGTGGGGGCAGGCTAATGAAAAACTGTTTTTT.

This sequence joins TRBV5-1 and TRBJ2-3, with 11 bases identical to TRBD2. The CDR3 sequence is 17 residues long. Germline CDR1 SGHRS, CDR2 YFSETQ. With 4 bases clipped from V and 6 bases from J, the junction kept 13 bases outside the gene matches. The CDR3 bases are TGCGCCAGCAGCCGAAATCTAGCGGGAGGTACCGACGATACGCAGTATTTT. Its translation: CASSRNLAGGTDDTQYF.

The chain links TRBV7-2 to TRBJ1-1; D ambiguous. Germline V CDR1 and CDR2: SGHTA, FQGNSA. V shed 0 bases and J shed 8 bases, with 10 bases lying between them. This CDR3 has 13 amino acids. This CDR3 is CASSLAQRREAFF. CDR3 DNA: TGTGCCAGCAGCTTAGCGCAGAGGCGGGAAGCTTTCTTT.

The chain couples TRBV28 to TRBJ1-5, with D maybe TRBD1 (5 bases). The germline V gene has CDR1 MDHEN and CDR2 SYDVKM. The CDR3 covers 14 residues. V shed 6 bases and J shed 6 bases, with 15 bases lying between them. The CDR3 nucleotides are TGTGCCAGCAGCCGACCGGGGGAGGGTCAGCCCCAGCATTTT. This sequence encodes CASSRPGEGQPQHF. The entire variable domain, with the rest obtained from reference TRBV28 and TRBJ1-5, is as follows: DVKVTQSSRYLVKRTGEKVFLECVQDMDHENMFWYRQDPGLGLRLIYFSYDVKMKEKGDIPEGYSVSREKKERFSLILESASTNQTSMYLCASSRPGEGQPQHFGDGTRLSIL.